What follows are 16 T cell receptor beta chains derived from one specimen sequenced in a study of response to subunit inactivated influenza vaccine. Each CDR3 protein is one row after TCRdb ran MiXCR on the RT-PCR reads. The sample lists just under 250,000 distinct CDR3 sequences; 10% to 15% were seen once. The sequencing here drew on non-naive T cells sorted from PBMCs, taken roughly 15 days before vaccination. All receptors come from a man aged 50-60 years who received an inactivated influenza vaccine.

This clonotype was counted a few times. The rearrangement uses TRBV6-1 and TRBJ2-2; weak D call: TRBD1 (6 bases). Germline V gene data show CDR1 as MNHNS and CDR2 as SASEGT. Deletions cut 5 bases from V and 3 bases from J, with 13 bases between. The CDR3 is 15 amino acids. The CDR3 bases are TGTGCCAGCAGTCGCGACAGGCGGTACACCGGGGAGCTGTTTTTT. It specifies CASSRDRRYTGELFF.

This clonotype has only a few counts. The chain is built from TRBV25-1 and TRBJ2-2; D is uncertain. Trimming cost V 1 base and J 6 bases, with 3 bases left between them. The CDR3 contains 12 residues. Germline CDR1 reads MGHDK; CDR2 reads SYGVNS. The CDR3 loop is CASSESSGELFF. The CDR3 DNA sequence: TGTGCCAGCAGTGAATCTTCCGGGGAGCTGTTTTTT.

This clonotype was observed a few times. CDR3 protein: CATKSAGGGEQYF. The CDR3 DNA reads TGTGCCACCAAGTCTGCGGGAGGAGGCGAGCAGTACTTC. The chain uses TRBV24-1 and TRBJ2-7, with 8 bases identical to TRBD2. With V trimmed by 8 bases and J by 6 bases, 8 bases remained unmatched. The CDR3 runs to 13 residues. Germline V lookup: CDR1 KGHDR, CDR2 SFDVKD.

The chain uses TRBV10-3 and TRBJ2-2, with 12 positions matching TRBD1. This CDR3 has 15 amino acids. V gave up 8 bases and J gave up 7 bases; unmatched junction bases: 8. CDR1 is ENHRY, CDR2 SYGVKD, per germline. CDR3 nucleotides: TGTGCCATCGCCGGGACAGGGGGCGCAAACGGGGAGCTGTTTTTT. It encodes CAIAGTGGANGELFF.

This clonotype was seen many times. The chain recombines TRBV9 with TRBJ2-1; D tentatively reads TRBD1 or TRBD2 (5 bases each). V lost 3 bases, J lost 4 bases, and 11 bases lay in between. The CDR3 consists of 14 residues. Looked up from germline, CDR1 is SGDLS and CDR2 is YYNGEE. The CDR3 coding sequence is TGTGCCAGCAGCGCATTCGGGGCGTACAATGAGCAGTTCTTC. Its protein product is CASSAFGAYNEQFF.

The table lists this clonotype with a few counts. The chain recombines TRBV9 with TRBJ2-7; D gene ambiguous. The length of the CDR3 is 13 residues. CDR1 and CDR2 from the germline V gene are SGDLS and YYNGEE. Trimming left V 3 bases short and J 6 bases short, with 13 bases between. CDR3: CASSETSGTEQYF. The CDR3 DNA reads TGTGCCAGCAGCGAAACCTCTGGCACCGAGCAGTACTTC.

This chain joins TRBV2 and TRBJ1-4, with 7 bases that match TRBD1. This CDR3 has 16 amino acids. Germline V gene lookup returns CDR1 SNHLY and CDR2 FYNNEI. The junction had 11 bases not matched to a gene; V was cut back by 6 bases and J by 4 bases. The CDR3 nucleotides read TGTGCCAGCAGCCGCCTTCCCGACAGGGTTAATGAAAAACTGTTTTTT. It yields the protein CASSRLPDRVNEKLFF. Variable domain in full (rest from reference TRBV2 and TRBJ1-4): EPEVTQTPSHQVTQMGQEVILRCVPISNHLYFYWYRQILGQKVEFLVSFYNNEISEKSEIFDDQFSVERPDGSNFTLKIRSTKLEDSAMYFCASSRLPDRVNEKLFFGSGTQLSVL.

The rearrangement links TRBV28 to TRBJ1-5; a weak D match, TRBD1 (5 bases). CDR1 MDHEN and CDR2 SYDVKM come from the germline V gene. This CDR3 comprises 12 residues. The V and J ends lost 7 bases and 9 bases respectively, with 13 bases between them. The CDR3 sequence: CASTLGPRPQHF. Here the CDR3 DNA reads TGTGCCAGCACCCTGGGGCCCAGGCCCCAGCATTTT.

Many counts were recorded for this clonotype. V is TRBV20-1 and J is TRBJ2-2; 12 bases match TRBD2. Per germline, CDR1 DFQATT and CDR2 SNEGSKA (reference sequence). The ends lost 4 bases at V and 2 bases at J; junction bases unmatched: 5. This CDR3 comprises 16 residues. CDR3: CSANLAGGPNTGELFF. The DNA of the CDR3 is TGCAGTGCTAATCTAGCGGGAGGGCCTAACACCGGGGAGCTGTTTTTT.

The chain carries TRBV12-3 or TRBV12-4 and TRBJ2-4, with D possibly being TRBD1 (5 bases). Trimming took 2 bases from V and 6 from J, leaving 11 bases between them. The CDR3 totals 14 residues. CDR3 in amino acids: CASSLKDIRNIQYF. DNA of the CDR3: TGTGCCAGCAGTTTAAAGGACATCAGAAACATTCAGTACTTC.

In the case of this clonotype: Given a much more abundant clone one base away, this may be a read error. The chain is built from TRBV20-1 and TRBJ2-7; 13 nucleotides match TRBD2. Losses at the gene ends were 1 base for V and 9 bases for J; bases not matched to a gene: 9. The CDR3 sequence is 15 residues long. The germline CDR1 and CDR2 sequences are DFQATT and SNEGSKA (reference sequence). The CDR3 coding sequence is TGCAGTGCTAGAGCACTAGCGGGAGGGCCAGACGTGCAGTACTTC. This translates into CSARALAGGPDVQYF.

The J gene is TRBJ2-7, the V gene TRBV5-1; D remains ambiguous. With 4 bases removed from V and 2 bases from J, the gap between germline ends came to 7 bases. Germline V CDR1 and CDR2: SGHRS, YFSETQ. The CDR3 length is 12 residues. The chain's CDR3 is CASSSPPYEQYF. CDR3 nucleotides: TGCGCCAGCAGCAGTCCTCCCTACGAGCAGTACTTC.

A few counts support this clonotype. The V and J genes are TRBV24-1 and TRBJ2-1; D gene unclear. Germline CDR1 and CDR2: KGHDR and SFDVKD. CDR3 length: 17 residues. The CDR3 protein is CVHHITGPPSSYNEQFF. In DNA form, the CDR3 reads TGTGTCCACCATATAACTGGCCCTCCTTCCTCCTACAATGAGCAGTTCTTC.

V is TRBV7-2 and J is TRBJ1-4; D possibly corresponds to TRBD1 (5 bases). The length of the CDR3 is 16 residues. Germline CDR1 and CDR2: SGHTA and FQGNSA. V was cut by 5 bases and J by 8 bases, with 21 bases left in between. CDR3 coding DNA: TGTGCCAGCAGCGCAAAGGTCGGGGGGTTCGGGGAAAAACTGTTTTTT. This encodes CASSAKVGGFGEKLFF.

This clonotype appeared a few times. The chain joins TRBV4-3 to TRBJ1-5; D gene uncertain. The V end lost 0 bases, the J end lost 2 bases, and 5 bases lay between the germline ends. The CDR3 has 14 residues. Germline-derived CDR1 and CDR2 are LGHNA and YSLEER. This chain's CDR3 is CASSQEFGNQPQHF. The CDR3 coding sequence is TGCGCCAGCAGCCAAGAGTTCGGCAATCAGCCCCAGCATTTT.

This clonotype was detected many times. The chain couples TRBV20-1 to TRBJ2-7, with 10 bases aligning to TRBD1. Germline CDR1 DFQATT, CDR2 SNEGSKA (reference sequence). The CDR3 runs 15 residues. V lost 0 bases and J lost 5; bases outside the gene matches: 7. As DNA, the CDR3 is TGCAGTGCTAGAGATCCCAGACAGGGGGCCAACGAGCAGTACTTC. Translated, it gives CSARDPRQGANEQYF.